Listed below are T cell receptor beta chains from one sample, sequenced in a study of cytomegalovirus exposure and HLA in healthy donors. The table came from immunoSEQ multiplex PCR; TCRdb's copy has only in-frame clones and leaves some out. The table records about 190,000 clones, about 77% of them present only once. The sequencing sample was made of PBMCs. Receptors originate from a man younger than 45 in good health and CMV-seropositive. Both conserved end residues are part of each CDR3. D genes are given only for firm matches. Rows may omit the clone size; those that give it use once, few, many or a size class.

CDR3nt	CDR3aa	d_gene	v_gene	abundance	j_gene
TGTGCCAGCAGTCAGGACAGGGCGGGGGAGACCCAGTACTTC	CASSQDRAGETQYF	TRBD1	TRBV28	-	TRBJ2-5
TGTGCCAGTAGTCCCGGGACAGGGCGAGACACCATATATTTT	CASSPGTGRDTIYF	TRBD1	TRBV19	-	TRBJ1-3
TGTGCCAGCAGAGCGGGGGGAGGTACAGATACGCAGTATTTT	CASRAGGGTDTQYF	TRBD2	TRBV2	few	TRBJ2-3
TGTGCCACCAGCAGAGGGTCCAGCGGGAGCGTCCCAGAGCAGTACTTC	CATSRGSSGSVPEQYF	TRBD2	TRBV15	-	TRBJ2-7
TGTGCCAGCAGCCACGGGGGAGTGGTCAAAAACATTCAGTACTTC	CASSHGGVVKNIQYF	-	TRBV4-2	-	TRBJ2-4
TGTTCCAGCAGCGTAAGTGACAGCGGGATATACGAGCAGTACTTC	CSSSVSDSGIYEQYF	TRBD2	TRBV7-9	-	TRBJ2-7
TGTGCCAGCAGTTACGTTGGAAACAGCATGAACACTGAAGCTTTCTTT	CASSYVGNSMNTEAFF	-	TRBV6-5	-	TRBJ1-1
TGTGCCAGCAGTCCTGGACTGCTACAAGAGACCCAGTACTTC	CASSPGLLQETQYF	-	TRBV27	-	TRBJ2-5
TGTGCCAGCAGTCTGCCGGGACTAGCCTTTACCGGGGAGCTGTTTTTT	CASSLPGLAFTGELFF	TRBD2	TRBV27	-	TRBJ2-2
TGTGCCAGCACAGGGTGGGGGAGACTCACCGGGGAGCTGTTTTTT	CASTGWGRLTGELFF	-	TRBV19	few	TRBJ2-2
TGTGCCAGCAGCTTAGCAGGGGGACAGGTCGCCTACGAGCAGTACTTC	CASSLAGGQVAYEQYF	TRBD1	TRBV7-8	-	TRBJ2-7
TGTGCCAGCAGCTTACAATTAAACAATGAGCAGTTCTTC	CASSLQLNNEQFF	-	TRBV5-4	-	TRBJ2-1
TGTGCCAGCAGCCCGGGGGGGGAAAAATACGAGCAGTACTTC	CASSPGGEKYEQYF	TRBD2	TRBV9	-	TRBJ2-7
TGTGCCAGCAGCTCCGGACAGAACACTGAAGCTTTCTTT	CASSSGQNTEAFF	-	TRBV7-3	-	TRBJ1-1
TGTGCCAGCAGCCCACGGACTAGCGGGAGTGGAGAGACCCAGTACTTC	CASSPRTSGSGETQYF	TRBD2	TRBV7-2	-	TRBJ2-5
TGTGCTAGTGGACCGGGGACTGAAGCTTTCTTT	CASGPGTEAFF	-	TRBV12-5	-	TRBJ1-1
TGTGCCAGCAGCCCCGACCGGGACTCAGAGAAGACCCAGTACTTC	CASSPDRDSEKTQYF	-	TRBV7-3	-	TRBJ2-5
TGTGCCAGCAGTTTGGACAGTGACGGGCCCCAGCATTTT	CASSLDSDGPQHF	-	TRBV6-4	-	TRBJ1-5
TGTGCCAGCAGTGATAGAGACAGGGGGAAAGAGACCCAGTACTTC	CASSDRDRGKETQYF	TRBD1	TRBV6-1	-	TRBJ2-5
TGTGCCAGCGATAAGGAGGGCTACGAGCAGTACTTC	CASDKEGYEQYF	-	TRBV2	-	TRBJ2-7
TGTGCCAGCAGCTTGCGGCTAGCCGCAGATACGCAGTATTTT	CASSLRLAADTQYF	-	TRBV5-4	-	TRBJ2-3
TGTGCCAGCAGCTCCACAGGGGGCAGGAACATTCAGTACTTC	CASSSTGGRNIQYF	TRBD1	TRBV7-8	-	TRBJ2-4
TGTGCCAGCAGTTTCCGGGACAGGGGGTTTTATAATTCACCCCTCCACTTT	CASSFRDRGFYNSPLHF	TRBD1	TRBV2	-	TRBJ1-6
TGTGCCAGCAGAAGACTAGCGGGGAGCAATGAGCAGTTCTTC	CASRRLAGSNEQFF	TRBD2	TRBV7-2	once	TRBJ2-1
TGTGCCAGCAGCCTGTGGGGTGGGGGCTCTTACGAGCAGTACTTC	CASSLWGGGSYEQYF	-	TRBV5-8	-	TRBJ2-7
TGCGCCAGCAGCTGGCGGGACAGCTATAATTCACCCCTCCACTTT	CASSWRDSYNSPLHF	TRBD1	TRBV5-1	-	TRBJ1-6
TGCGCCAGCAGCTTCACTAGCGGCTCCTTAAATGAGCAGTTCTTC	CASSFTSGSLNEQFF	TRBD2	TRBV5-1	-	TRBJ2-1
TGTGCCAGCAGCTTAGACTACAGGGGGACCTACGAGCAGTACTTC	CASSLDYRGTYEQYF	TRBD1	TRBV11-2	once	TRBJ2-7
TGTGCCAGCAACCCGGACAGATTAGAGCAGTTCTTC	CASNPDRLEQFF	-	TRBV6-6	once	TRBJ2-1
TGCGCCAGCAGCTTACGGGGGACTAGCGGGGATACGCAGTATTTT	CASSLRGTSGDTQYF	TRBD2	TRBV5-1	-	TRBJ2-3
TGTGCCAGTACCATCGGGACAGGGAATTACAAAAACATTCAGTACTTC	CASTIGTGNYKNIQYF	TRBD1	TRBV19	-	TRBJ2-4
TGTGCCAGCAGATTCAACTCGCCAGATACGCAGTATTTT	CASRFNSPDTQYF	-	TRBV6-1	-	TRBJ2-3
TGTGCCAGCAGCCGAGACAGGGACCCACTCAATGAGCAGTTCTTC	CASSRDRDPLNEQFF	TRBD1	TRBV7-2	-	TRBJ2-1
TGTGCCAGCAGTGGTCAGGGCACAGGGGGTTCACCCCTCCACTTT	CASSGQGTGGSPLHF	TRBD1	TRBV27	-	TRBJ1-6
TGTGCCAGCAGCTTACGCGCCAGGGGGCAGGGGAATTCACCCCTCCACTTT	CASSLRARGQGNSPLHF	TRBD1	TRBV7-8	-	TRBJ1-6
TGTGCCAGTACCCCTAGCTCCTACAATGAGCAGTTCTTC	CASTPSSYNEQFF	-	TRBV19	-	TRBJ2-1
TGTGCCAGCCTAGGGACAGGGGGAATCTACGAGCAGTACTTC	CASLGTGGIYEQYF	TRBD1	TRBV28	-	TRBJ2-7
TGTGCCAGTAGACTCCGCGGGGCAAACTCTGGGGCCAACGTCCTGACTTTC	CASRLRGANSGANVLTF	-	TRBV19	-	TRBJ2-6
TGTGCCTGGAGTAATACCGGGACAATCTACGAGCAGTACTTC	CAWSNTGTIYEQYF	-	TRBV30	-	TRBJ2-7
TGTGCCAGCAGCTTTAGACGGGGGATCGGCTATGGCTACACCTTC	CASSFRRGIGYGYTF	-	TRBV7-9	-	TRBJ1-2
TGTGCCTGGAGTAAGGGGGACCCCTACGAGCAGTACTTC	CAWSKGDPYEQYF	-	TRBV30	-	TRBJ2-7
TGTGCCAGCAGCTTTGGACAGCCCCCTTATGGCTACACCTTC	CASSFGQPPYGYTF	-	TRBV7-9	-	TRBJ1-2
TGTGCCAGCAGGGAGGGACCCAGCAATCAGCCCCAGCATTTT	CASREGPSNQPQHF	-	TRBV6-5	once	TRBJ1-5
TGTGCCAGCAGCTTCGGATCAGGCAGGGGCACCGGGGAGCTGTTTTTT	CASSFGSGRGTGELFF	-	TRBV5-5	-	TRBJ2-2
TGTGCCAGCAGCACCAGACTCACAGGGGGCGTGACTGGGGCCAACGTCCTGACTTTC	CASSTRLTGGVTGANVLTF	TRBD1	TRBV7-3	few	TRBJ2-6
TGTGCCAACAGTGAAGTGATATCTGGCAGCTACGAGCAGTACTTC	CANSEVISGSYEQYF	-	TRBV6-1	-	TRBJ2-7
TGTGCCAGCAGCGCCCCCGGACAGCTCAATCAGCCCCAGCATTTT	CASSAPGQLNQPQHF	-	TRBV7-9	-	TRBJ1-5
TGTGCCAGTACAGGGGGCATGATTTACGAGCAGTACTTC	CASTGGMIYEQYF	TRBD1	TRBV6-1	-	TRBJ2-7